Sequencing of this T cell receptor (beta chain) was carried out in a study of shared clonotypes between healthy human individuals. Study results and caveats: A limitation of the genetic and exposure-history diversity represented arose from few donors.

V lost 6 bases to trimming and J lost 7 bases, with 13 bases between them. The length of the CDR3 is 13 residues. Germline lookup yields CDR1 MDHEN and CDR2 SYDVKM. The genomic DNA of each subset was split evenly across several immunoSEQ plates. Profiled with immunoSEQ multiplex PCR; TCRdb holds only in-frame clones, not every one. This table has a few million clones, 92% appearing once. In the case of this clone: No antigen is known for it.

V and J are TRBV28 and TRBJ1-5, with D uncertain. The sequencing input was naive CD4+ T cells from PBMCs. Noted subset: CD45RA+ positively selected. The TCR was taken from a man aged 18 to 35 in good health. Some clones in this sample may be carry-over from other donors' samples. The CDR3 here is CASRINAGQPQHF. The CDR3 DNA follows: TGTGCCAGCAGGATAAACGCGGGACAGCCCCAGCATTTT.